This paragraph covers one TCR beta chain sequence. A second PCR, run for about 6 to 11 cycles, used a sample-barcoded 5' primer plus a J-beta primer mix. TCRdb fed the 5' RACE reads into MiXCR, producing one record per CDR3 protein. This sample yields more than 1,400,000 distinct CDR3 sequences, of which 40% to 50% are seen a single time; 6.5% to 10% belongs to the top ten. This entry comes from a study of blood T cells in healthy people across ages. The CDR3 runs to 18 residues. Trimming removed 1 base from V and 6 bases from J, with 22 bases in between. Germline values: CDR1 SGHVS, CDR2 FQNEAQ. The receptor comes from a woman under 30 in good health. Sequences were obtained from blood. This rearrangement joins TRBV7-8 to TRBJ1-5; no definite D call. As DNA, the CDR3 is TGTGCCAGCAGCTTAGATCCGGGAATCCTGATTTGGGGTCAGCCCCAGCATTTT. Translating gives CASSLDPGILIWGQPQHF. The complete variable domain, with remaining parts taken from reference TRBV7-8 and TRBJ1-5, reads GAGVSQSPRYKVAKRGQDVALRCDPISGHVSLFWYQQALGQGPEFLTYFQNEAQLDKSGLPSDRFFAERPEGSVSTLKIQRTQQEDSAVYLCASSLDPGILIWGQPQHFGDGTRLSIL.